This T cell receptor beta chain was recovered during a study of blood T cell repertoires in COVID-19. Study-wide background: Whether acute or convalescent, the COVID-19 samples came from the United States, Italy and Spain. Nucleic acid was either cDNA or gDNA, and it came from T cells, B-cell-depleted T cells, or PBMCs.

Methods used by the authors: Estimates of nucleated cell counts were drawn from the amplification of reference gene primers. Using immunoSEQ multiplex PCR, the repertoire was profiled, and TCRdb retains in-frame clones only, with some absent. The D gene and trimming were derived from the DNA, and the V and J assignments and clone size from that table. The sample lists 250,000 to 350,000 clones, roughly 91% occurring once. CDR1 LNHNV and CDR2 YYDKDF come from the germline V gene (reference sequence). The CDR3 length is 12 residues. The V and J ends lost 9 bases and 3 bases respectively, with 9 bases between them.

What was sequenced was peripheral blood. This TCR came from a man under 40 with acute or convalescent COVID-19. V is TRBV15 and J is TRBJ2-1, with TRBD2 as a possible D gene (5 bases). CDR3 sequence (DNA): TGTGCCACGGGTCGGGGCTACAATGAGCAGTTCTTC. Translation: CATGRGYNEQFF.